This section outlines one T cell receptor (beta chain) sequence together with its context. Treatment indicated: preoperative locoregional IRX-2 cytokine immunotherapy. Patients received preoperative, locoregional IRX-2 cytokine immunotherapy in a phase Ib study. This sample is drawn from a study of preoperative IRX-2 immunotherapy in early breast cancer. This table comes from immunoSEQ multiplex PCR, and its TCRdb copy is limited to in-frame clones, with some not included. The sample has 30,000 to 35,000 clones, about 95% seen once. V gave up 4 bases and J gave up 4 bases, with 14 bases separating them. In germline, CDR1 is SGHDT, CDR2 YYEEEE. This CDR3 spans 14 amino acids.

The V and J genes are TRBV5-6 and TRBJ2-5; the D gene is possibly TRBD1 (6 bases). Sampling was performed from a patient treated with IRX-2 immunotherapy. The sequence was collected from a human donor with breast cancer. In DNA form, the CDR3 reads TGTGCCAGCAGCCGCTACAGGGAAGGAGAGACCCAGTACTTC. This translates into CASSRYREGETQYF.